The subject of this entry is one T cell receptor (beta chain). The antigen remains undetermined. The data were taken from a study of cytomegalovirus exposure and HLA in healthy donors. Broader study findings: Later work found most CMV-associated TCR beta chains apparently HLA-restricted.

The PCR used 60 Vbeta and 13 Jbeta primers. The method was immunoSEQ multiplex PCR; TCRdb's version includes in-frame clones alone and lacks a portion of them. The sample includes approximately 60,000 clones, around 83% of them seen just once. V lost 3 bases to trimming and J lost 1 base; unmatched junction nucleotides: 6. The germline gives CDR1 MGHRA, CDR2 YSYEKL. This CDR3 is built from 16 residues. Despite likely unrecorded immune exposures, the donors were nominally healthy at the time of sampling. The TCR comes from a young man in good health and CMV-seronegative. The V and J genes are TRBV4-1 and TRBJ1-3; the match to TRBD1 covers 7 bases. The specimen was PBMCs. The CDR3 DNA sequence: TGCGCCAGCAGCCAGTGGGGGACAGCTTCTGGAAACACCATATATTTT. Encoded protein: CASSQWGTASGNTIYF.